The sequence of this TCR beta chain was determined in a study of radiation and T cells in renal cell carcinoma (dated by TCRdb to the early 2020s). Background for the entire study: The samples were drawn from a clinical trial, where primary renal cell carcinomas were treated with 15 Gy of stereotactic body radiation therapy and then removed by nephrectomy 4 weeks afterward. A total of 50 to 60 samples underwent TCR beta sequencing, made up of approximately 26 tumors and around 27 peripheral blood samples. In the 40 to 60 samples combined, 4,016,671 unique CDR3 nucleotide sequences were found, encoding 2 million to 3 million unique CDR3 amino acid sequences.

Note on this clone: Its binding antigen is unknown. No qualities accompany the bases; no much larger clone lies one base away.

The sample's time point label, in plain terms: baseline pretreatment blood. The treatment or condition label, as the study defines it: 15 Gy SBRT to primary tumor, nephrectomy 4 weeks later. To follow tumor-enriched clonotypes, serial peripheral blood was collected from radiation-treated patients at baseline and at 2 weeks and 4 weeks after SBRT. Every patient had renal cell carcinoma of clear cell pathology. The QIAamp DNA Blood Mini Kit (Qiagen) was used to prepare genomic DNA for TCR sequencing. Only samples passing all quality control checks were included in the analyses. Broad study findings and their caveats: With a single-armed trial design, the study had no way to address how radiation dose or scheduling affects the TCR repertoire. Dynamics of the blood repertoire were not tracked past 4 weeks after treatment. Because pretreatment tumor biopsies were not available, the baseline intratumoral presence of clonotypes could not be determined. In blood, the top tumor clonotypes increased from baseline to 2 weeks after radiation and then shrank by 4 weeks, which suggests a temporary expansion of tumor-resident clones.

A distance of 8 bases separates the germline ends of V and J, which lose 1 base and 4 bases respectively. The germline V gene (reference sequence) supplies CDR1 GTSNPN and CDR2 SVGIG. There are 13 amino acids in the CDR3, from cysteine to phenylalanine inclusive. Only the CDR3 portion is preserved as DNA: 39 bases, with reading frame beginning at the first base. Following the manufacturer's recommendations, the immunoSEQ kit was used to generate TCR beta libraries from genomic DNA. To prepare the libraries, a first multiplex PCR with proprietary primers was run, followed by a second PCR that added unique barcodes, and a bead cleanup was done after each round. Each sample batch included a kit-provided positive control reaction and a negative control reaction. The final libraries were assessed on an Agilent 4200 TapeStation D1000 ScreenTape, pooled by volume, and quantified by qPCR. Sequencing was performed on an Illumina NextSeq500 with a MidOutput 150-cycle cartridge, and 156 Read1 and 15 Index1 cycles were run with kit custom primers. The pooled library was loaded at approximately 0.95 pM with about 18% PhiX control spiked in. The authors' analysis ran thus. Vendor-processed data were analyzed in R, with a clonotype defined as all T cells sharing the same CDR3 nucleotide sequence. For clone abundance analyses, frequencies were normalized to the 10,000 most abundant clones per sample. Public T cell clones, which averaged fewer than five per sample, were removed prior to analysis. An abundance difference of at least 32-fold between compartments was the criterion for calling clonotypes tumor-enriched or baseline blood-enriched. A beta-binomial differential abundance model was used to identify clonotypes that expanded or contracted between blood time points. The Baroni-Urbani and Buser coefficient was used to measure tumor-blood repertoire similarity, and groups were compared with two-tailed Wilcoxon tests in R. The table was pulled from immuneACCESS by TCRdb, which kept in-frame rearrangements only. Such tables lose some clones; where checked, under half of the loss comes from unresolved V genes, and the rest has no known cause. V and J calls and clone size are those listed in that table; D and trimming were worked out from the DNA. The sample table holds under 55,000 clones, of which roughly 80% were seen once. The ten most abundant clones make up roughly a third of the sample.

The chain is encoded by TRBV30 joined to TRBJ2-1; perhaps TRBD2 is the D gene, with 5 bases matching. Sample: blood, taken from a patient whose treatment included radiotherapy and nephrectomy. The TCR originated in a woman aged 70-85 years with renal cell carcinoma. The DNA sequence reads TGTGCCTGGAGTGGGACGGGGTACAATGAGCAGTTCTTC. This codes for CAWSGTGYNEQFF.